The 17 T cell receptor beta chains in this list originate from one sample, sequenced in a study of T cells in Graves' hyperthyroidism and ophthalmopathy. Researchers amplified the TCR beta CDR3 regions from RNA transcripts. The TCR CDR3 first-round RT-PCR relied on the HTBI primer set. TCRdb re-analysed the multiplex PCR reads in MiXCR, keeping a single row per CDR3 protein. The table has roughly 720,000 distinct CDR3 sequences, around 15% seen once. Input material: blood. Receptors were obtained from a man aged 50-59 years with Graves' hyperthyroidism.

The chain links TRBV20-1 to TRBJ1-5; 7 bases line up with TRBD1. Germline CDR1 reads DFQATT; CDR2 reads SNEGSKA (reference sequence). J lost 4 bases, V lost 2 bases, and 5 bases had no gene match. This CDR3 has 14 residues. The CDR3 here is CSARWDRLNQPQHF. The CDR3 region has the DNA TGCAGTGCTAGATGGGACAGACTTAATCAGCCCCAGCATTTT.

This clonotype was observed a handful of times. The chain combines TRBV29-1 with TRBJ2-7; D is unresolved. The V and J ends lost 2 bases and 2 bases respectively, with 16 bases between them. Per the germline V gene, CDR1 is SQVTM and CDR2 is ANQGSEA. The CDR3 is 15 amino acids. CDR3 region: CSVESIGTVTYEQYF. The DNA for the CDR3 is TGCAGCGTTGAATCAATCGGTACAGTAACCTACGAGCAGTACTTC.

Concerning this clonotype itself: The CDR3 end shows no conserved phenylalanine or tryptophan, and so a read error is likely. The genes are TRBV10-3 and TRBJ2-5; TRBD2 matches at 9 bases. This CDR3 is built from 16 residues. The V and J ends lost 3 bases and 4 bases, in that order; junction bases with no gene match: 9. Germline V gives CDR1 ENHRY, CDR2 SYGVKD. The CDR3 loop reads CAISDKAGGRSETQYL. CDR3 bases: TGTGCCATCAGTGATAAGGCGGGAGGGCGTTCAGAGACCCAGTACCTC.

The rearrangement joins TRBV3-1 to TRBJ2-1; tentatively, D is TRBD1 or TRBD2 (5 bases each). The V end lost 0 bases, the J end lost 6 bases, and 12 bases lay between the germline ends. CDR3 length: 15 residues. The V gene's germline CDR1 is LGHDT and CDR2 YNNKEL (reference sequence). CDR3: CASSQDGASLNEQFF. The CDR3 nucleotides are TGTGCCAGCAGCCAAGATGGGGCTAGCCTCAATGAGCAGTTCTTC.

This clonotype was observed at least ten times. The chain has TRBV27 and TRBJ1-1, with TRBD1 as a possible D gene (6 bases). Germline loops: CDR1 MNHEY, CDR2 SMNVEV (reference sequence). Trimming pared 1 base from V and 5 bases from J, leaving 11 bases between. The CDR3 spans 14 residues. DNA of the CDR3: TGTGCCAGCAGTTTATTGGAGGGGGGGACTGAAGCTTTCTTT. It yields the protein CASSLLEGGTEAFF.

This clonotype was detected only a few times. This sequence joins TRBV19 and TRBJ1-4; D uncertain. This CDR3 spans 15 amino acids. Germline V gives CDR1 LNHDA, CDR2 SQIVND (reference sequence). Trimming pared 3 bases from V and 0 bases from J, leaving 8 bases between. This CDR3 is CASSIRRATNEKLFF. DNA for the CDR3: TGTGCCAGTAGTATTCGGCGAGCAACTAATGAAAAACTGTTTTTT.

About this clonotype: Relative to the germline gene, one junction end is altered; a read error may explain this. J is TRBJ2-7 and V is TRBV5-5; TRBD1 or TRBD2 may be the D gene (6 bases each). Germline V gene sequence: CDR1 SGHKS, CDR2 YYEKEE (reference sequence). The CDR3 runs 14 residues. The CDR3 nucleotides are TGCGCCAGCAGGACCCAGGGGACTTCCTACGAGCAGTACTTC. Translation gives CASRTQGTSYEQYF.

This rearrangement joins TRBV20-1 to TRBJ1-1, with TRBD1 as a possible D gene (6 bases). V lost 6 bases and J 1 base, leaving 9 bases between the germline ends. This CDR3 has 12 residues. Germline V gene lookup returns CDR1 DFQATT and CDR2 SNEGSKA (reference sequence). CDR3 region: CSAGQPNTEAFF. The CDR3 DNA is TGCAGTGCCGGACAGCCGAACACTGAAGCTTTCTTT.

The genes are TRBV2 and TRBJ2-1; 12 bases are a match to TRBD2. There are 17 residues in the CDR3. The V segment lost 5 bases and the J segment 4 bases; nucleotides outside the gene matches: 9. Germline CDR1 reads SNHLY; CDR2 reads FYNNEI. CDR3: CASSPPGLAGIYNEQFF. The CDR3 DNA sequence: TGTGCCAGCAGTCCCCCGGGACTAGCGGGTATATACAATGAGCAGTTCTTC.

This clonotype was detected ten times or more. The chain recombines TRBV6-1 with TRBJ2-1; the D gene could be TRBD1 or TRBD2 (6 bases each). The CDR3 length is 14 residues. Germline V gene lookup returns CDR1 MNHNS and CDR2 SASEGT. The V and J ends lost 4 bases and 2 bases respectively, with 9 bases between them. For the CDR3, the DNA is TGTGCCAGCAGTGTAGGGGGGACCTACAATGAGCAGTTCTTC. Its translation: CASSVGGTYNEQFF.

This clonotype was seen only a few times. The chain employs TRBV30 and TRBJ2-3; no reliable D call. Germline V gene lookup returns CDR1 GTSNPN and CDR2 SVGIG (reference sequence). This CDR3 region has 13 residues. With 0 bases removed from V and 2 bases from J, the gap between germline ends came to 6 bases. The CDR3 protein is CAWSVGSTDTQYF. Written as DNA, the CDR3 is TGTGCCTGGAGTGTGGGGTCCACAGATACGCAGTATTTT.

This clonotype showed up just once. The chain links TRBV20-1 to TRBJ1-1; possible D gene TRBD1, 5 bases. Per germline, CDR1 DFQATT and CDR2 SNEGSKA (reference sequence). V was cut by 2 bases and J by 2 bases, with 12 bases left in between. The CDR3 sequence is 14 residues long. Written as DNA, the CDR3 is TGCAGTGCTAGAAGGGGAGTGGGCAACACTGAAGCTTTCTTT. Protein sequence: CSARRGVGNTEAFF.

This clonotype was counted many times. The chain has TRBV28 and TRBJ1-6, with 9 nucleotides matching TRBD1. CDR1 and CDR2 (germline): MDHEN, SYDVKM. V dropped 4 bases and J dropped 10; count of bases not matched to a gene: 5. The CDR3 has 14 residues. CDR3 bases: TGTGCCAGCAGTTGGGGACAGGGCGAGTCACCCCTCCACTTT. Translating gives CASSWGQGESPLHF. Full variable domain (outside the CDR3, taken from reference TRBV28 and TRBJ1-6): DVKVTQSSRYLVKRTGEKVFLECVQDMDHENMFWYRQDPGLGLRLIYFSYDVKMKEKGDIPEGYSVSREKKERFSLILESASTNQTSMYLCASSWGQGESPLHFGNGTRLTVT.

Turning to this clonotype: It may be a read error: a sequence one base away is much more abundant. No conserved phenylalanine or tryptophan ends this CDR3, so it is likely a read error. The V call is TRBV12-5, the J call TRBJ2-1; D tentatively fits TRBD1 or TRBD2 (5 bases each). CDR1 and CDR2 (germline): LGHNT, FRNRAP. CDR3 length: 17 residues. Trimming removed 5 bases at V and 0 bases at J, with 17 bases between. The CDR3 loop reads CASGPPGTLSSYNEQFL. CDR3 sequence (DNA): TGTGCTAGTGGTCCCCCCGGGACGTTGAGCTCCTACAATGAGCAGTTCCTC.

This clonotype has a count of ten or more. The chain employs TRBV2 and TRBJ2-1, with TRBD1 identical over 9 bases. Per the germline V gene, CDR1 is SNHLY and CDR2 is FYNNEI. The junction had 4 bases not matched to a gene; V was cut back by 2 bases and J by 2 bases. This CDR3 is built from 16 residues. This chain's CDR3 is CASSERGQGPYNEQFF. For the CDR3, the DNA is TGTGCCAGCAGTGAACGAGGACAGGGGCCCTACAATGAGCAGTTCTTC.

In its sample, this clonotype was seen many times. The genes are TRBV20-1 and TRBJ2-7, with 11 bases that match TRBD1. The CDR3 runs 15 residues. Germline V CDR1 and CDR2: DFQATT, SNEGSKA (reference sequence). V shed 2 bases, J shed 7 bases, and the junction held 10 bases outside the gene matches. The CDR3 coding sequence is TGCAGTGCTAGAAACCGGGACAGGGGGAGCGGGGAGCAGTACTTC. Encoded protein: CSARNRDRGSGEQYF.

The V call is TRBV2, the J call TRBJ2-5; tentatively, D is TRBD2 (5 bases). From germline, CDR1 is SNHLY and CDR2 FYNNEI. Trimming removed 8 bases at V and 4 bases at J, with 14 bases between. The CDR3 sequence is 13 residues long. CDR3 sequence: CASHPGMGETQYF. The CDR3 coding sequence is TGTGCCAGCCACCCGGGGATGGGAGAGACCCAGTACTTC. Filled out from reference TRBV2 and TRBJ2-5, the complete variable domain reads EPEVTQTPSHQVTQMGQEVILRCVPISNHLYFYWYRQILGQKVEFLVSFYNNEISEKSEIFDDQFSVERPDGSNFTLKIRSTKLEDSAMYFCASHPGMGETQYFGPGTRLLVL.